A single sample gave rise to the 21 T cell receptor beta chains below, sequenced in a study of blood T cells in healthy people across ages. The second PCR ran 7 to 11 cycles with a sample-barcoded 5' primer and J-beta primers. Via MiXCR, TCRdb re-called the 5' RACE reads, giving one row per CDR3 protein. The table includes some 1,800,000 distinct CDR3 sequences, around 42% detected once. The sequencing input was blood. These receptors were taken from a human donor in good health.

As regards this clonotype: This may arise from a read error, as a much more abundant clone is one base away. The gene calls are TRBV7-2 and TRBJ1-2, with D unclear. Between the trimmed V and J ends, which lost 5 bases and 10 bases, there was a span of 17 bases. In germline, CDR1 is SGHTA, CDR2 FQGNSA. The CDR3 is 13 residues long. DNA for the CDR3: TGTGCCAGCAGCCCCTGGGGTCCACGTGACTACACCTTC. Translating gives CASSPWGPRDYTF.

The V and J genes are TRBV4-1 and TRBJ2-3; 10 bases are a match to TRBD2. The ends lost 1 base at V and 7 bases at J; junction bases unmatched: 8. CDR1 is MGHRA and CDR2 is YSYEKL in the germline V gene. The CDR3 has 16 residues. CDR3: CASSQGERGGFYTQYF. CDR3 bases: TGCGCCAGCAGCCAAGGCGAGCGGGGGGGCTTCTATACGCAGTATTTT.

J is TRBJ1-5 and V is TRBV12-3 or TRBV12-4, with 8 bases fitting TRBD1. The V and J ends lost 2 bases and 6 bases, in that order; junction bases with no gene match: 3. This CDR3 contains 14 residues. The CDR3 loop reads CASSLRQGTQPQHF. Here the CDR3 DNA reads TGTGCCAGCAGTTTAAGACAGGGGACTCAGCCCCAGCATTTT.

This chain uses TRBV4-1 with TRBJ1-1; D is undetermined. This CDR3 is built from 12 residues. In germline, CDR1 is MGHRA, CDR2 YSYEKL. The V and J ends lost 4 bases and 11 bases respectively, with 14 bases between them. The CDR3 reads CASSPGPKSAFF. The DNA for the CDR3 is TGCGCCAGCAGCCCAGGCCCCAAATCGGCTTTCTTT.

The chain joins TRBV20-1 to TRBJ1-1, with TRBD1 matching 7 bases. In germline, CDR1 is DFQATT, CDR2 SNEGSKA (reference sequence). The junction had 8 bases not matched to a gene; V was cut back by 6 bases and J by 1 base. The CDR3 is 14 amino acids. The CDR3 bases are TGCAGTGCCTCACAGGGGAGTGGGAACACTGAAGCTTTCTTT. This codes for CSASQGSGNTEAFF.

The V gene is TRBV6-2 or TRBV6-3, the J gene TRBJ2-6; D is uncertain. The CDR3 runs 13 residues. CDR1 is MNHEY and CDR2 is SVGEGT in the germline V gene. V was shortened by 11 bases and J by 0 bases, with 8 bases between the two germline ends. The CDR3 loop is CALKDSGANVLTF. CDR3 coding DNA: TGTGCCCTAAAAGACTCTGGGGCCAACGTCCTGACTTTC.

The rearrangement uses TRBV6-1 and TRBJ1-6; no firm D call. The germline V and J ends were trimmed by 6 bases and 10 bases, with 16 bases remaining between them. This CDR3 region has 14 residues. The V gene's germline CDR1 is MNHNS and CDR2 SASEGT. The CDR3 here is CASSETFFISPLHF. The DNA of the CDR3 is TGTGCCAGCAGCGAGACATTCTTTATCTCACCCCTCCACTTT.

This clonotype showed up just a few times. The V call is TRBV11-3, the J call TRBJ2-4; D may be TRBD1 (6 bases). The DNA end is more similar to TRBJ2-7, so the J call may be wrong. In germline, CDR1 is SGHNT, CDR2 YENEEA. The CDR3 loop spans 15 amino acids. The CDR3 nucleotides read TGTGCCAGCAGCTTAGACCCAGGGGACACCTACGAGCAGTACTTC. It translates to CASSLDPGDTYEQYF.

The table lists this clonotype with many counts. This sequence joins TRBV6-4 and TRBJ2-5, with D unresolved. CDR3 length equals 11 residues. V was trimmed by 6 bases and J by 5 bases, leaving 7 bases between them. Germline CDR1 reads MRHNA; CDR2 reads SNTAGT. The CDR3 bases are TGTGCCAGCAGGACGGTGGAGACCCAGTACTTC. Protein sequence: CASRTVETQYF.

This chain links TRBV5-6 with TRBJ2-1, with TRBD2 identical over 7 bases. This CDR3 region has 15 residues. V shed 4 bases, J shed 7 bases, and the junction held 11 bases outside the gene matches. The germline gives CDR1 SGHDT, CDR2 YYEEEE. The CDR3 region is CASSPGGGQGNEQFF. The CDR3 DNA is TGTGCCAGCAGCCCGGGGGGAGGGCAAGGGAATGAGCAGTTCTTC.

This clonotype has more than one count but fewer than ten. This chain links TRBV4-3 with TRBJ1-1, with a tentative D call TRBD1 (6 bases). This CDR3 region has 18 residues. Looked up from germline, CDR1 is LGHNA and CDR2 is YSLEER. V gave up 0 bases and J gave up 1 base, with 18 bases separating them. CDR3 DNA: TGCGCCAGCAGCCAAGAGGGGTTTCGCGGGGGCAAGAACACTGAAGCTTTCTTT. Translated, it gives CASSQEGFRGGKNTEAFF.

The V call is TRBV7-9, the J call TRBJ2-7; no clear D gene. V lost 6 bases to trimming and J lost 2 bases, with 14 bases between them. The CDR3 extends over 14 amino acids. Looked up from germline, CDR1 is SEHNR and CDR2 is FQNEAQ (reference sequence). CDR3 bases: TGTGCCAGCAGGTCCCCACGCGGACCCTACGAGCAGTACTTC. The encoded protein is CASRSPRGPYEQYF.

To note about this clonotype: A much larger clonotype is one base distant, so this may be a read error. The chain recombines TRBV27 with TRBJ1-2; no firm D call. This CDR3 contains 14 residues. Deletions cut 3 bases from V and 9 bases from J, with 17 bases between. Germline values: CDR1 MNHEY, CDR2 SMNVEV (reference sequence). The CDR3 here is CASSFIEDVLSYTF. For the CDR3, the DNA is TGTGCCAGCAGTTTCATCGAGGACGTGTTGAGCTACACCTTC.

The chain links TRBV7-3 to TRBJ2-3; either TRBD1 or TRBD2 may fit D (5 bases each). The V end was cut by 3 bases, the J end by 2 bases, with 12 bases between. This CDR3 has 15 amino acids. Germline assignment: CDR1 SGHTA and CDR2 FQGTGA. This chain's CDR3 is CASSFGTSPTDTQYF. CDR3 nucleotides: TGTGCCAGCAGCTTCGGGACCAGTCCCACAGATACGCAGTATTTT. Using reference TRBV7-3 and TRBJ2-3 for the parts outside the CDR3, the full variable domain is GAGVSQTPSNKVTEKGKYVELRCDPISGHTALYWYRQSLGQGPEFLIYFQGTGAADDSGLPNDRFFAVRPEGSVSTLKIQRTERGDSAVYLCASSFGTSPTDTQYFGPGTRLTVL.

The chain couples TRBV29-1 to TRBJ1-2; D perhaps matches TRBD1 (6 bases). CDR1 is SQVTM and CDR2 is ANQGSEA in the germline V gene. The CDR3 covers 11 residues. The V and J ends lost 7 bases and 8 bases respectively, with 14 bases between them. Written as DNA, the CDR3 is TGCAGCGGGGGGGGCTGTGGAGGCTACACCTTC. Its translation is CSGGGCGGYTF.

CDR3 residues: CASSLGGTGFSGLHEQFF. As DNA, the CDR3 is TGTGCCAGCAGCTTGGGCGGGACAGGGTTCTCGGGCCTTCATGAGCAGTTCTTC. The gene calls are TRBV7-8 and TRBJ2-1; the match to TRBD1 covers 9 bases. Germline V gene data show CDR1 as SGHVS and CDR2 as FQNEAQ. CDR3 length: 18 amino acids. Trimming at V came to 3 bases and at J to 8 bases, leaving 17 bases not matched to a gene.

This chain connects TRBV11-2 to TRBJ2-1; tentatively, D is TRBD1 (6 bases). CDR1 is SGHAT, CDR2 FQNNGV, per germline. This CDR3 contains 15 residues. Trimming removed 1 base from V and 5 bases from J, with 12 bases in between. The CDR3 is CASSLVRGENNEQFF. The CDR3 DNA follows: TGTGCCAGCAGCTTAGTCAGGGGCGAAAACAATGAGCAGTTCTTC.

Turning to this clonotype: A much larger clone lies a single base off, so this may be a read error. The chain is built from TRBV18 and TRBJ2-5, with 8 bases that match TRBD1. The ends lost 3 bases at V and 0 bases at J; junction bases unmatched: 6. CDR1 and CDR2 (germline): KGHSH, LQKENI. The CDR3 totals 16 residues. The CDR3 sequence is CASSPGQVGNQETQYF. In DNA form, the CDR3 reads TGTGCCAGCTCACCGGGACAGGTTGGCAACCAAGAGACCCAGTACTTC.

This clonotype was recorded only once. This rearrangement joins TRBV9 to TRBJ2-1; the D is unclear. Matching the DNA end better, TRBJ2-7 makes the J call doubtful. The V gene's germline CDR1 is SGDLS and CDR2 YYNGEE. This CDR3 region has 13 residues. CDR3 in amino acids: CASSHTAYNEQYF. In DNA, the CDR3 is TGTGCCAGCAGCCATACAGCTTACAATGAGCAGTACTTC.

The CDR3: CASSLRVILLAGSYNEQFF. CDR3 DNA sequence: TGTGCCAGCAGCTTACGCGTGATACTGCTAGCAGGCTCCTACAATGAGCAGTTCTTC. The rearrangement links TRBV7-2 to TRBJ2-1; perhaps TRBD2 as D (5 bases). Germline CDR1 SGHTA, CDR2 FQGNSA. V was shortened by 2 bases and J by 0 bases, with 20 bases between the two germline ends. The CDR3 consists of 19 residues.

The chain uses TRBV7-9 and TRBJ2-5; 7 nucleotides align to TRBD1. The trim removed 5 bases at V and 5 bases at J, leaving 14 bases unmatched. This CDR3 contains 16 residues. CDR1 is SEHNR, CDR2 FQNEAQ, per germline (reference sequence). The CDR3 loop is CASSLNNRGSGETQYF. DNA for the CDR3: TGTGCCAGCAGCCTAAATAACAGGGGCTCCGGGGAGACCCAGTACTTC.